This T cell receptor beta chain was sequenced in a study of OX40 agonist ivuxolimab in advanced cancers. Sequenced by immunoSEQ multiplex PCR; TCRdb stores in-frame clones only, minus some. The table records some 51,000 clones, 70% to 90% of them present only once. V was clipped by 3 bases and J by 4 bases, with 10 bases between them. The CDR3 length is 14 residues. Germline-derived CDR1 and CDR2 are SNHLY and FYNNEI. The sequence derives from an adult with an advanced solid tumor such as melanoma, head and neck, liver or kidney cancer. The material sequenced was CD4+ or CD8+ T cells sorted from blood, taken in a trial of the OX40 agonist ivuxolimab. The V and J genes are TRBV2 and TRBJ2-1; tentative D call: TRBD2 (7 bases). CDR3 DNA sequence: TGTGCCAGCAGTGACGGGGGGCTTTACAATGAGCAGTTCTTC. Its protein is CASSDGGLYNEQFF.